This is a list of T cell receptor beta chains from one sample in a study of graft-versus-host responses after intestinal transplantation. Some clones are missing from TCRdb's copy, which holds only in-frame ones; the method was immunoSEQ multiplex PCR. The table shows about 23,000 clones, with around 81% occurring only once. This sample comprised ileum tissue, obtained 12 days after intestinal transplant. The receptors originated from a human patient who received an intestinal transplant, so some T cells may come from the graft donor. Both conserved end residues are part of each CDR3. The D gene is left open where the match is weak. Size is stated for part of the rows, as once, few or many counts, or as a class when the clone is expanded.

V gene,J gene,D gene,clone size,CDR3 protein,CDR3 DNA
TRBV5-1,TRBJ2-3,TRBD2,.,CASSLTSGGSTDTQYF,TGCGCCAGCAGCTTGACTAGCGGGGGCTCCACAGATACGCAGTATTTT
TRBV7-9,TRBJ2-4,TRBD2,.,CASSAGLGWYF,TGTGCCAGCAGCGCCGGACTAGGCTGGTACTTC
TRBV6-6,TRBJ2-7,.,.,CASSQIASSSYEQYF,TGTGCCAGCAGCCAGATAGCGTCTAGCTCCTACGAGCAGTACTTC
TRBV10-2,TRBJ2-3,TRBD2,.,CASSGLTSSAQYF,TGCGCCAGCAGTGGGTTGACTAGCTCCGCGCAGTATTTT
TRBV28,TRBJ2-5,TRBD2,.,CASNIGTSGAGKETQYF,TGTGCCAGTAATATCGGGACTAGCGGGGCAGGAAAAGAGACCCAGTACTTC
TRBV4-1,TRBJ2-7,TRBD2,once,CASSQPTYYPGGPQGTGQYF,TGCGCCAGCAGCCAACCAACGTACTATCCGGGGGGGCCGCAGGGTACTGGGCAGTACTTC
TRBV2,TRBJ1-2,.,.,CASPGSSYGYGYTF,TGTGCCAGCCCCGGGTCCTCTTATGGCTATGGCTACACCTTC
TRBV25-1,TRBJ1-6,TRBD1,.,CASRTDRESSPLHF,TGTGCCAGCAGAACGGACAGGGAATCGTCACCCCTCCACTTT
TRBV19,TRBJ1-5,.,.,CASSPRVYQPQHF,TGTGCCAGTAGCCCCAGGGTTTACCAGCCCCAGCATTTT
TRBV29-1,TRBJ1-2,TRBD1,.,CSVETGDYGYTF,TGCAGCGTTGAGACAGGGGACTATGGCTACACCTTC
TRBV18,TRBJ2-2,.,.,CASLGQSRGELFF,TGTGCCAGCTTAGGACAGAGCCGAGGGGAGCTGTTTTTT
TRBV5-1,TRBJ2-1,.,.,CASSFSGSSYNEQFF,TGCGCCAGCAGCTTTAGCGGCAGCTCCTACAATGAGCAGTTCTTC
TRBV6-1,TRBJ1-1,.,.,CASRKGALPEAFF,TGTGCCAGCAGAAAAGGGGCGCTTCCTGAAGCTTTCTTT
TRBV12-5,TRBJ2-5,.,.,CASGGDRRRQETQYF,TGTGCTAGTGGTGGCGACAGGAGACGCCAAGAGACCCAGTACTTC
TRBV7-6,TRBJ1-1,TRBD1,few,CASSRTGNTEAFF,TGTGCCAGCAGCCGGACAGGGAACACTGAAGCTTTCTTT
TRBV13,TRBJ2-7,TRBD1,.,CASSLGDRGLFDEQYF,TGTGCCAGCAGCCTCGGGGACAGGGGGCTCTTCGACGAGCAGTACTTC
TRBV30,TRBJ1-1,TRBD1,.,CAWSAGTDHEAFF,TGTGCCTGGAGTGCCGGGACAGATCATGAAGCTTTCTTT
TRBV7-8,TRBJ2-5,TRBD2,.,CASSLGTSGGGETQYF,TGTGCCAGCAGCTTAGGCACTAGCGGGGGAGGCGAGACCCAGTACTTC
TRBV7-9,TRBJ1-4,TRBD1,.,CASSLGQGTTNEKLFF,TGTGCCAGCAGCTTAGGACAGGGGACAACTAATGAAAAACTGTTTTTT
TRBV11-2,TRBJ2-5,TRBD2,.,CASSLTGTRGETQYF,TGTGCCAGCAGCCTAACCGGGACTAGGGGGGAGACCCAGTACTTC
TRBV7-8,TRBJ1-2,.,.,CASSLQAGKVNGYTF,TGTGCCAGCAGCCTCCAGGCAGGGAAGGTTAATGGCTACACCTTC
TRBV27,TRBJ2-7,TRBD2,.,CASSLAGEYEQYF,TGTGCCAGCAGCCTAGCGGGAGAATACGAGCAGTACTTC
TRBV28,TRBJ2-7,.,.,CASSTTGLEQYF,TGTGCCAGCAGTACAACAGGGCTCGAGCAGTACTTC
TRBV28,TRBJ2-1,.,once,CASSPPQTDNEQFF,TGTGCCAGCAGTCCACCACAGACGGACAATGAGCAGTTCTTC
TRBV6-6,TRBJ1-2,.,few,CASTLTTNYGYTF,TGTGCCAGCACCCTGACAACTAACTATGGCTACACCTTC
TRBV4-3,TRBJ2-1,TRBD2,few,CASSQDNRGRGLNEQFF,TGCGCCAGCAGCCAAGATAATCGCGGGAGAGGGCTCAATGAGCAGTTCTTC
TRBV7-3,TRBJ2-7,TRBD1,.,CASSQDRGDEQYF,TGTGCCAGCAGCCAGGACAGGGGGGACGAGCAGTACTTC
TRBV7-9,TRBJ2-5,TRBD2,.,CASSLPMLAGGRLAAQYF,TGTGCCAGCAGCTTACCGATGCTAGCGGGGGGGCGCTTGGCGGCCCAGTACTTC
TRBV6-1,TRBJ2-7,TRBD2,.,CASRPGGGRLDEQYF,TGTGCCAGCAGACCCGGGGGGGGGCGGCTGGACGAGCAGTACTTC
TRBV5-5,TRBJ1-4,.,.,CASRTRGNGNEKLFF,TGTGCCAGCAGGACTAGAGGGAACGGGAATGAAAAACTGTTTTTT
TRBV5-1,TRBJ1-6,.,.,CASSLQALPGSPLHF,TGCGCCAGCAGCTTACAGGCTCTCCCCGGTTCACCCCTCCACTTT
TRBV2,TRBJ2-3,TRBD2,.,CASGLAGSTDTQYF,TGTGCCAGCGGGCTAGCGGGGTCAACAGATACGCAGTATTTT
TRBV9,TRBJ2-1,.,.,CASSTGPSGSSYNEQFF,TGTGCCAGCAGCACTGGCCCTAGTGGAAGCTCCTACAATGAGCAGTTCTTC
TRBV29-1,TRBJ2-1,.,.,CSVEDWKDSPLQFF,TGCAGCGTTGAAGATTGGAAGGACTCGCCCCTTCAGTTCTTC
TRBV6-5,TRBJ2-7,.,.,CASSWLNLDEQYF,TGTGCCAGCAGTTGGTTAAACTTGGACGAGCAGTACTTC
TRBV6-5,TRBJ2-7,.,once,CASRTYEQYF,TGTGCCAGCAGGACTTACGAGCAGTACTTC
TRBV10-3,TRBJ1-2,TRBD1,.,CAISAGTERDYGYTF,TGTGCCATCAGTGCCGGGACAGAAAGGGACTATGGCTACACCTTC
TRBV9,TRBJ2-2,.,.,CASSETPGATIYTGELFF,TGTGCCAGCAGCGAGACCCCAGGGGCCACCATATACACCGGGGAGCTGTTTTTT
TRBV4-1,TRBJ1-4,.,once,CASSRPGGNEKLFF,TGCGCCAGCAGCCGGCCGGGGGGAAATGAAAAACTGTTTTTT
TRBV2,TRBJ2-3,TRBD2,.,CASSLAGISTDTQYF,TGTGCCAGCAGTCTAGCGGGAATAAGCACAGATACGCAGTATTTT
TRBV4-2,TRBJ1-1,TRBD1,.,CASSQDPFLSGGGLNTEAFF,TGTGCCAGCAGCCAAGATCCGTTTTTATCAGGGGGCGGTCTTAACACTGAAGCTTTCTTT
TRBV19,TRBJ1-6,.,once,CASSWLGGNSPLHF,TGTGCCAGTAGTTGGCTGGGGGGGAATTCACCCCTCCACTTT
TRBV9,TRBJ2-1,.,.,CASSVASYNEQFF,TGTGCCAGCAGCGTAGCCAGCTACAATGAGCAGTTCTTC
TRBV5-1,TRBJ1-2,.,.,CASSLWGPNYGYTF,TGCGCCAGCAGCTTGTGGGGCCCTAACTATGGCTACACCTTC
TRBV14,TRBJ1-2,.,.,CASSVSSGYGYTF,TGTGCCAGCAGTGTTTCCTCGGGATATGGCTACACCTTC
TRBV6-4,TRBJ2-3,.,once,CASSDSDIPTDTQYF,TGTGCCAGCAGTGACTCGGACATCCCCACAGATACGCAGTATTTT
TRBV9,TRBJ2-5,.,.,CASSVDLAETQYF,TGTGCCAGCAGCGTAGATCTAGCGGAGACCCAGTACTTC
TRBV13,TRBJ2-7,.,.,CASSPQQKTYEQYF,TGTGCCAGCAGCCCCCAACAAAAAACCTACGAGCAGTACTTC
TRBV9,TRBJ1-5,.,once,CASTAGDSNQPQHF,TGTGCCAGCACCGCGGGGGATAGCAATCAGCCCCAGCATTTT